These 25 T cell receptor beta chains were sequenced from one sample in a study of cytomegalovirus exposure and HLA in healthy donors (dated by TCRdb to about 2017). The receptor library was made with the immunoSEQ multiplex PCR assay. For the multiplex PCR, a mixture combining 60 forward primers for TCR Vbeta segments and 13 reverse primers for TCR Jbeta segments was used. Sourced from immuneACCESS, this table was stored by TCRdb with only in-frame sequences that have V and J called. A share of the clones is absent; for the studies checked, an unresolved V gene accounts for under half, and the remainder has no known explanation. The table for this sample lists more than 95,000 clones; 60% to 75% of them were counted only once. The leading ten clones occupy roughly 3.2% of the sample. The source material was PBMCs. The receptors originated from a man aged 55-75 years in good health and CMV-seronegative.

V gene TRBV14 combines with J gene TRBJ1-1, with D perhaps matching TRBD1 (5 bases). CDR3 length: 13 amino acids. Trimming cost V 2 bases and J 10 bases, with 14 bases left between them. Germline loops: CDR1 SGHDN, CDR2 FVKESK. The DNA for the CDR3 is TGTGCCAGCAGCCAATCAGGGCAGGGTCGAGCTTTCTTT. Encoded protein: CASSQSGQGRAFF.

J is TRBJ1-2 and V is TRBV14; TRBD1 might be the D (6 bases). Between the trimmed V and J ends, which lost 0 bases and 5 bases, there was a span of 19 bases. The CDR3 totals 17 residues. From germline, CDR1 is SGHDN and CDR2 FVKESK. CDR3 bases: TGTGCCAGCAGCCAAGATCCGAGCAGGGGATATTATTATGGCTACACCTTC. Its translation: CASSQDPSRGYYYGYTF.

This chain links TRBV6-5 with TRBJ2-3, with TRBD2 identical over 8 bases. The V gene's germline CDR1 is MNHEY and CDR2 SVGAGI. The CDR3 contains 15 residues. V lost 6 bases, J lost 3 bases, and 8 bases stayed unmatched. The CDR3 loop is CASSPDGGDTDTQYF. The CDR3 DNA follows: TGTGCCAGCAGCCCCGACGGGGGGGATACAGATACGCAGTATTTT.

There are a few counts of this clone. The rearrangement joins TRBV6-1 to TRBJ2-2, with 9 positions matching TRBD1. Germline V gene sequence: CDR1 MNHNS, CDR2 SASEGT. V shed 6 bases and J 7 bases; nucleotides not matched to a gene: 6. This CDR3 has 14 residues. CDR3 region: CASSRDRVGGELFF. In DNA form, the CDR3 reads TGTGCCAGCAGCCGGGACAGGGTTGGCGGGGAGCTGTTTTTT.

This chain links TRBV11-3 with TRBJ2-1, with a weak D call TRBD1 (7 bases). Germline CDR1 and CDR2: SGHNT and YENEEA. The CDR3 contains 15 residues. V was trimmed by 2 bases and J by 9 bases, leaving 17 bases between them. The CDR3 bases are TGTGCCAGCAGCTTAAGACTAGGGGGCCAAGCTGAGCAGTTCTTC. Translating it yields CASSLRLGGQAEQFF.

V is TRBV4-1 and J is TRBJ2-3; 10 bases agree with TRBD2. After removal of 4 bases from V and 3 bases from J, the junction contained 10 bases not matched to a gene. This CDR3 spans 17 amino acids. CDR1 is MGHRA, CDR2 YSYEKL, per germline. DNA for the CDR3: TGCGCCAGCAGCCCGAGAGGGACTAGCGAGGAGACAGATACGCAGTATTTT. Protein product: CASSPRGTSEETDTQYF.

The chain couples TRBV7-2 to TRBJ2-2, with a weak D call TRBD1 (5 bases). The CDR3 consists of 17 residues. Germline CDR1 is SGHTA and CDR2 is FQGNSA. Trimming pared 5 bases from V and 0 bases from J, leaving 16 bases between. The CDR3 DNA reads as TGTGCCAGCAGCCCGATGACAGAGTTCGCGAACACCGGGGAGCTGTTTTTT. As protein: CASSPMTEFANTGELFF.

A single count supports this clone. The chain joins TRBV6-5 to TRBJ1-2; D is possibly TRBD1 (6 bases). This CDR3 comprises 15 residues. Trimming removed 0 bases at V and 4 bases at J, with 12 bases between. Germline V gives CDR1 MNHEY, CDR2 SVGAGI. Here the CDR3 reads CASSYSLGQGYGYTF. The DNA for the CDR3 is TGTGCCAGCAGTTACTCGCTGGGACAAGGCTATGGCTACACCTTC.

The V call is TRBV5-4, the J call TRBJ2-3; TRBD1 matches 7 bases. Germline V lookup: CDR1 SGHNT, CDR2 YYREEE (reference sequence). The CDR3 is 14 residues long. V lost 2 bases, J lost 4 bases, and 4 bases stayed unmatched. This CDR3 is CASSLKTGSDTQYF. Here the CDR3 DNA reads TGTGCCAGCAGCTTAAAGACAGGGTCAGATACGCAGTATTTT.

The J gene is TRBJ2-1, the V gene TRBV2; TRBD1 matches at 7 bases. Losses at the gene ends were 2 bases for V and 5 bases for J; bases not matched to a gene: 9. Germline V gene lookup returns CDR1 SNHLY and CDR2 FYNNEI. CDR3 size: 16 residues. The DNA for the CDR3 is TGTGCCAGCAGTGAATCAAGGGGGCAAGGTGACAATGAGCAGTTCTTC. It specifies CASSESRGQGDNEQFF.

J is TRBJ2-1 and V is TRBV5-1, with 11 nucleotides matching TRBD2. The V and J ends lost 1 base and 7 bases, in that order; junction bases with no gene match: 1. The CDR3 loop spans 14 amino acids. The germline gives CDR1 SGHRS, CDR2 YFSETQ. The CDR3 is CASSLTSGSNEQFF. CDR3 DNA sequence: TGCGCCAGCAGCTTGACTAGCGGGAGTAATGAGCAGTTCTTC.

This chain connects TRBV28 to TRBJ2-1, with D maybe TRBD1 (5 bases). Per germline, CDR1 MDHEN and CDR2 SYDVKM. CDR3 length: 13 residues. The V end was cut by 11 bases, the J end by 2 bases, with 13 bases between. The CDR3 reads CACRGRAYNEQFF. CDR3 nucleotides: TGTGCCTGCCGAGGCAGGGCCTACAATGAGCAGTTCTTC.

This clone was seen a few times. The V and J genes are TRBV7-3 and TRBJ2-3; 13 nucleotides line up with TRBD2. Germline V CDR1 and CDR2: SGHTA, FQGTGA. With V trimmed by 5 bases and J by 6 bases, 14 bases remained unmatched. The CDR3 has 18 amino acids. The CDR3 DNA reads TGTGCCAGCAGCCCCTTGGGGCCTACTAGCGGGGGGGCGGATACGCAGTATTTT. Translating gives CASSPLGPTSGGADTQYF.

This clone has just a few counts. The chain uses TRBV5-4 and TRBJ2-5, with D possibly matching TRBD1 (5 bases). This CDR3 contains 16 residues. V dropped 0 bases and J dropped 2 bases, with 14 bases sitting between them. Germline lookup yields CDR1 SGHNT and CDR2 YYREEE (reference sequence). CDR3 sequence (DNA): TGTGCCAGCAGCTTGGTAAACAGGCGGTTACAAGAGACCCAGTACTTC. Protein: CASSLVNRRLQETQYF. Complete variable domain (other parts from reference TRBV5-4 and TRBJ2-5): ETGVTQSPTHLIKTRGQQVTLRCSSQSGHNTVSWYQQALGQGPQFIFQYYREEENGRGNFPPRFSGLQFPNYSSELNVNALELDDSALYLCASSLVNRRLQETQYFGPGTRLLVL.

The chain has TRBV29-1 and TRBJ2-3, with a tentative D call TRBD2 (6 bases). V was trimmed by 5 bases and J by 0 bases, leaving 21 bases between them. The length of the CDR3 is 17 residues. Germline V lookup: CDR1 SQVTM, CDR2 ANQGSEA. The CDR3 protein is CSVKTIWSGGSTDTQYF. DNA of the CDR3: TGCAGCGTTAAGACTATTTGGTCCGGGGGTAGCACAGATACGCAGTATTTT.

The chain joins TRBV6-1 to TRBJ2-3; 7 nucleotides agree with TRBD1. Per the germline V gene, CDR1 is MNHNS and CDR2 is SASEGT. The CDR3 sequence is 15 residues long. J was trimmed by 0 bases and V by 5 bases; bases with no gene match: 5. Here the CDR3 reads CASSWDSASTDTQYF. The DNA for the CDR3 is TGTGCCAGCAGTTGGGACAGTGCTAGCACAGATACGCAGTATTTT.

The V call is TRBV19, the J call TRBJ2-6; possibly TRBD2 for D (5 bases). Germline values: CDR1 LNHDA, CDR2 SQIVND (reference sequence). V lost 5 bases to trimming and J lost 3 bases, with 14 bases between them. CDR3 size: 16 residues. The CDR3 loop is CASSVRTGNGANVLTF. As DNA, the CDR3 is TGTGCCAGTAGTGTGAGGACTGGGAATGGGGCCAACGTCCTGACTTTC.

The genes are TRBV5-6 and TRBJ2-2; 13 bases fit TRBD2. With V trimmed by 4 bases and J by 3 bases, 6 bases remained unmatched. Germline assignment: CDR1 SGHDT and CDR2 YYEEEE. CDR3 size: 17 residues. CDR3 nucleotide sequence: TGTGCCAGCAGCCAACTAGCGGGGGGGCCGTACACCGGGGAGCTGTTTTTT. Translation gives CASSQLAGGPYTGELFF.

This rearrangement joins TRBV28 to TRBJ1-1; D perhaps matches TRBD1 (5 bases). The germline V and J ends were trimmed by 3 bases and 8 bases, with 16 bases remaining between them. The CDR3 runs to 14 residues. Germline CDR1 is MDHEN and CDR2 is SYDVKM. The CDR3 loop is CASSFRGGVGEAFF. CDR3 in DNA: TGTGCCAGCAGTTTTCGAGGAGGGGTGGGCGAAGCTTTCTTT.

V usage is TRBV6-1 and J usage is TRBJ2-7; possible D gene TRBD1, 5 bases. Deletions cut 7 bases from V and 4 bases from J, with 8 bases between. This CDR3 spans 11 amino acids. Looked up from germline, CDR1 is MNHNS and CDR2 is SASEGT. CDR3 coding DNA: TGTGCCAGCACCGACAGTTACGAGCAGTACTTC. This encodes CASTDSYEQYF.

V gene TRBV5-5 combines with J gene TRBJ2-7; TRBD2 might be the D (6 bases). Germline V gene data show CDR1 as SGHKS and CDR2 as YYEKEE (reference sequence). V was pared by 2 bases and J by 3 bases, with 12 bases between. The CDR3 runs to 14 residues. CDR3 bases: TGTGCCAGCAGCTTCTTCGCCGGGGGCTACGAGCAGTACTTC. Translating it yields CASSFFAGGYEQYF. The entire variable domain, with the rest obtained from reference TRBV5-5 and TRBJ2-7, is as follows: DAGVTQSPTHLIKTRGQQVTLRCSPISGHKSVSWYQQVLGQGPQFIFQYYEKEERGRGNFPDRFSARQFPNYSSELNVNALLLGDSALYLCASSFFAGGYEQYFGPGTRLTVT.

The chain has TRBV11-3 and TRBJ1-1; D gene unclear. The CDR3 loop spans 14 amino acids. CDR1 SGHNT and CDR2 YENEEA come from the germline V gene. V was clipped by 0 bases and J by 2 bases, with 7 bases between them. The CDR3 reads CASSLDSINTEAFF. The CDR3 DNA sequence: TGTGCCAGCAGCTTAGATAGTATTAACACTGAAGCTTTCTTT.

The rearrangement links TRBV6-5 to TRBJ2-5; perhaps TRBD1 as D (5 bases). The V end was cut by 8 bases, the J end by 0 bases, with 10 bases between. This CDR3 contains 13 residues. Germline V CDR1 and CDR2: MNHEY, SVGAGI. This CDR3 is CASAAGYQETQYF. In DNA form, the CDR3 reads TGTGCCAGCGCCGCAGGGTACCAAGAGACCCAGTACTTC.

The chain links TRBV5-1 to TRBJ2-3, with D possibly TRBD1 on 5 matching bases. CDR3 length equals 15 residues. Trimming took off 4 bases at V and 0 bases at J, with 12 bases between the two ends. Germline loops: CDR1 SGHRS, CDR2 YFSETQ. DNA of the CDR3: TGCGCCAGCAGCGGACAAGAGACTAGCACAGATACGCAGTATTTT. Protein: CASSGQETSTDTQYF.

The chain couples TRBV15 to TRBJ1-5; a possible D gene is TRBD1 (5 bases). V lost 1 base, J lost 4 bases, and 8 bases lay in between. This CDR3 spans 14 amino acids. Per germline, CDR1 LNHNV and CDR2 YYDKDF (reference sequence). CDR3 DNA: TGTGCCACCAGCAGAGGAGACAGAAATCAGCCCCAGCATTTT. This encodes CATSRGDRNQPQHF.